The 20 T cell receptor beta chains listed next were all sequenced from one sample in a study of CD8 T cells in Susac syndrome. Reverse transcription of roughly 0.5 to 1 ug RNA used random hexamers. TCRdb re-called the immunoSEQ multiplex PCR reads with MiXCR, one entry per CDR3 protein. This sample yields 130,000 or so distinct CDR3 sequences, of which approximately 79% are seen a single time; roughly 0.5% belongs to the top ten. Source material: CD8+ T cells from PBMCs. All receptors come from a human donor with multiple sclerosis.

The chain couples TRBV11-2 to TRBJ2-7, with TRBD2 identical over 7 bases. Germline lookup yields CDR1 SGHAT and CDR2 FQNNGV. With V trimmed by 2 bases and J by 5 bases, 3 bases remained unmatched. The CDR3 contains 13 residues. CDR3 bases: TGTGCCAGCAGCTTATGGGGGAGGGACGAGCAGTACGTC. It yields the protein CASSLWGRDEQYV.

In this sample, this clonotype turned up once. The gene calls are TRBV10-3 and TRBJ2-6; TRBD1 matches at 9 bases. The V gene's germline CDR1 is ENHRY and CDR2 SYGVKD. This CDR3 is built from 17 residues. V lost 6 bases to trimming and J lost 2 bases; unmatched junction nucleotides: 8. CDR3 nucleotides: TGTGCCATCAGCGGGGGGACAGGGAGGACTGGGGCCAACGTCCTGACTTTC. Translating it yields CAISGGTGRTGANVLTF.

The J gene is TRBJ2-3, the V gene TRBV7-8; TRBD1 aligns across 9 bases. The CDR3 is 15 residues long. V gave up 5 bases and J gave up 0 bases; unmatched junction bases: 3. From germline, CDR1 is SGHVS and CDR2 FQNEAQ. The CDR3 sequence is CASSRQGESTDTQYF. CDR3 coding DNA: TGTGCCAGCAGCCGACAGGGGGAGAGCACAGATACGCAGTATTTT. The full variable domain, its missing parts supplied by reference TRBV7-8 and TRBJ2-3, is GAGVSQSPRYKVAKRGQDVALRCDPISGHVSLFWYQQALGQGPEFLTYFQNEAQLDKSGLPSDRFFAERPEGSVSTLKIQRTQQEDSAVYLCASSRQGESTDTQYFGPGTRLTVL.

V gene TRBV2 combines with J gene TRBJ1-2, with D maybe TRBD1 (6 bases). Deletions cut 6 bases from V and 8 bases from J, with 13 bases between. The CDR3 covers 12 residues. Looked up from germline, CDR1 is SNHLY and CDR2 is FYNNEI. CDR3 nucleotide sequence: TGTGCCAGCAGGGACAGACAAGACGGCTACACCTTC. This sequence encodes CASRDRQDGYTF. The whole variable domain, filled in from reference TRBV2 and TRBJ1-2, reads EPEVTQTPSHQVTQMGQEVILRCVPISNHLYFYWYRQILGQKVEFLVSFYNNEISEKSEIFDDQFSVERPDGSNFTLKIRSTKLEDSAMYFCASRDRQDGYTFGSGTRLTVV.

This clonotype was counted once. V is TRBV13 and J is TRBJ2-1; D not certain. The CDR3 has 13 residues. The V end was cut by 4 bases, the J end by 10 bases, with 14 bases between. Germline lookup yields CDR1 PRHDT and CDR2 FYEKMQ (reference sequence). The CDR3 spells CASSSRLRGEQFF. The CDR3 bases are TGTGCCAGCAGCTCCCGGCTTCGTGGGGAGCAGTTCTTC.

The rearrangement links TRBV13 to TRBJ1-1, with a possible D match to TRBD1 (6 bases). The V and J ends lost 8 bases and 1 base respectively, with 8 bases between them. The CDR3 length is 12 residues. Germline assignment: CDR1 PRHDT and CDR2 FYEKMQ (reference sequence). The CDR3, as DNA: TGTGCCAGCGCCAGGGGGAACACTGAAGCTTTCTTT. Amino acids: CASARGNTEAFF. The full variable domain, in which reference TRBV13 and TRBJ1-1 provide the parts outside the CDR3, is AAGVIQSPRHLIKEKRETATLKCYPIPRHDTVYWYQQGPGQDPQFLISFYEKMQSDKGSIPDRFSAQQFSDYHSELNMSSLELGDSALYFCASARGNTEAFFGQGTRLTVV.

In the case of this clonotype: At one of its ends the junction is not consistent with the germline gene, which may arise from a read error. This rearrangement joins TRBV9 to TRBJ1-5; 7 nucleotides agree with TRBD1. The germline V gene encodes CDR1 SGDLS and CDR2 YYNGEE. The CDR3 sequence is 15 residues long. The CDR3 DNA reads as TGTGCCAGCAGCGAGGGACAGTCGTACAATCAGCCCCAGCTTTTT. This codes for CASSEGQSYNQPQLF.

The V call is TRBV28, the J call TRBJ2-7, with D maybe TRBD1 (5 bases). The V gene's germline CDR1 is MDHEN and CDR2 SYDVKM. The CDR3 is 14 amino acids. Trimming shortened V by 3 bases and J by 6 bases, and 15 bases separated the two germline ends. This chain's CDR3 is CASSFHLQGTEQYF. The CDR3 DNA follows: TGTGCCAGCAGTTTCCACCTTCAGGGCACCGAGCAGTACTTC.

The chain is built from TRBV19 and TRBJ2-2, with no clear D. The CDR3 length is 12 residues. Germline V CDR1 and CDR2: LNHDA, SQIVND (reference sequence). Trimming removed 6 bases from V and 3 bases from J, with 5 bases in between. The CDR3 loop is CASRIHTGELFF. CDR3 nucleotide sequence: TGTGCCAGTAGGATACACACCGGGGAGCTGTTTTTT.

V usage is TRBV27 and J usage is TRBJ2-1, with 10 bases identical to TRBD2. CDR3 length: 14 amino acids. The V gene's germline CDR1 is MNHEY and CDR2 SMNVEV (reference sequence). V was pared by 8 bases and J by 7 bases, with 8 bases of the junction left unmatched. The CDR3 here is CASLSGGAGNEQFF. In DNA, the CDR3 is TGTGCCAGCCTCAGCGGGGGGGCCGGGAATGAGCAGTTCTTC.

The chain uses TRBV19 and TRBJ2-7; TRBD2 aligns across 8 bases. Germline assignment: CDR1 LNHDA and CDR2 SQIVND (reference sequence). V trimming: 5 bases; J trimming: 5 bases; junction bases outside the gene matches: 8. This CDR3 has 14 amino acids. CDR3 in amino acids: CASSPSAGADEQYV. The DNA of the CDR3 is TGTGCCAGTAGTCCTTCAGCGGGAGCTGACGAGCAGTACGTC.

The chain employs TRBV9 and TRBJ2-1; 8 nucleotides match TRBD1. Germline V gene data show CDR1 as SGDLS and CDR2 as YYNGEE. The CDR3 extends over 15 amino acids. Trimming at V came to 4 bases and at J to 3 bases, leaving 6 bases not matched to a gene. This chain's CDR3 is CASSPVGQVYNEQFF. In nucleotides, the CDR3 is TGTGCCAGCAGCCCGGTGGGACAGGTCTACAATGAGCAGTTCTTC.

The chain couples TRBV3-1 to TRBJ2-3, with TRBD1 identical over 7 bases. The CDR3 is 15 amino acids. In germline, CDR1 is LGHDT, CDR2 YNNKEL (reference sequence). Losses at the gene ends were 3 bases for V and 1 base for J; bases not matched to a gene: 4. The CDR3 region has the DNA TGTGCCAGCAGCCAGAGAACAGGGGGCACAGATACGCAGTATTTT. Its translation: CASSQRTGGTDTQYF.

This sequence joins TRBV23-1 and TRBJ1-1; maybe TRBD1 (5 bases). TRBV23-1 is sorted into the ORF group, with uncertain function. The CDR3 is 14 amino acids. Deletions cut 2 bases from V and 0 bases from J, with 7 bases between. CDR3 loop: CASSQQGMNTEAFF. The CDR3 DNA is TGCGCCAGCAGTCAACAGGGTATGAACACTGAAGCTTTCTTT.

CDR3 bases: TGTGCCAGCAGCGCCGATCGGAGCACAGATACGCAGTATTTT. Amino acids: CASSADRSTDTQYF. The chain combines TRBV7-9 with TRBJ2-3; D call uncertain. The CDR3 is made up of 14 amino acids. The germline V gene encodes CDR1 SEHNR and CDR2 FQNEAQ (reference sequence). The ends were cut back, 5 bases at V and 0 bases at J, with 9 bases in the middle.

Details on this clonotype: At one end the junction does not follow the germline gene, possibly because of a read error. The gene calls are TRBV11-2 and TRBJ2-2, with 8 nucleotides matching TRBD1. This CDR3 is built from 18 residues. CDR1 and CDR2 (germline): SGHAT, FQNNGV. Written as DNA, the CDR3 is TGTGCCGGCAGCTTACCACATCTAGGACAGGGTATTACCGGGGAGCTGTTTTTT. It yields the protein CAGSLPHLGQGITGELFF.

The rearrangement joins TRBV4-1 to TRBJ1-1; D ambiguous. This CDR3 is 13 amino acids long. With 5 bases removed from V and 0 bases from J, the gap between germline ends came to 7 bases. Per germline, CDR1 MGHRA and CDR2 YSYEKL. CDR3: CASSSPMNTEAFF. The DNA of the CDR3 is TGCGCCAGCAGCTCTCCAATGAACACTGAAGCTTTCTTT.

V is TRBV6-4 and J is TRBJ1-2; no definite D call. The V end was cut by 3 bases, the J end by 4 bases, with 9 bases between. Germline assignment: CDR1 MRHNA and CDR2 SNTAGT. The CDR3 extends over 13 amino acids. The CDR3 DNA follows: TGTGCCAGCAGTGAAACTCCTGGCTATGGCTACACCTTC. As protein: CASSETPGYGYTF.

This chain uses TRBV19 with TRBJ1-1, with a weak D call TRBD1 (6 bases). This CDR3 comprises 16 residues. V was trimmed by 3 bases and J by 4 bases, leaving 18 bases between them. From germline, CDR1 is LNHDA and CDR2 SQIVND (reference sequence). The CDR3 here is CASSIALGRGLTEAFF. CDR3 coding DNA: TGTGCCAGTAGTATTGCGTTGGGCAGGGGACTCACTGAAGCTTTCTTT.

This rearrangement joins TRBV6-4 to TRBJ2-3; D is unresolved. Trimming shortened V by 4 bases and J by 5 bases, and 19 bases separated the two germline ends. The CDR3 length is 16 residues. Germline CDR1 and CDR2: MRHNA and SNTAGT. In DNA, the CDR3 is TGTGCCAGCAGTGCCCACGTGAGACTCAGCCTAGATACGCAGTATTTT. It is translated as CASSAHVRLSLDTQYF.